This TCR beta chain was identified during a study of CD8 T cells in ankylosing spondylitis. One entry per CDR3 protein, called by TCRdb with MiXCR from the 5' RACE reads. The sample holds 130,000 or so distinct CDR3 sequences; 7% are singletons and the top ten take about 12%. This clonotype was observed at least ten times. The CDR3 totals 15 residues. V dropped 4 bases and J dropped 5 bases, with 18 bases sitting between them. The germline V gene has CDR1 SGHDT and CDR2 YYEEEE. The clonotype originates from a male donor with ankylosing spondylitis or in good health (not recorded which). Sample: blood, either unsorted or a sorted T cell fraction (not recorded which). The chain is built from TRBV5-6 and TRBJ2-5; D is unclear. CDR3 sequence: CASSRIVGTIETQYF. The CDR3 DNA follows: TGTGCCAGCAGCCGGATCGTGGGAACCATCGAGACCCAGTACTTC. Variable domain in full (rest from reference TRBV5-6 and TRBJ2-5): DAGVTQSPTHLIKTRGQQVTLRCSPKSGHDTVSWYQQALGQGPQFIFQYYEEEERQRGNFPDRFSGHQFPNYSSELNVNALLLGDSALYLCASSRIVGTIETQYFGPGTRLLVL.